Each of the 2 T cell receptor beta chains below was sequenced from the same sample in a study of cytomegalovirus exposure and HLA in healthy donors. This PCR relied on a set of 60 Vbeta primers and 13 Jbeta primers. TCRdb keeps only in-frame clones here, not all; method: immunoSEQ multiplex PCR. Of over 150,000 clones listed, 70% to 90% are singletons. Sequencing used PBMCs. The receptors derive from a woman between 18 and 29 years old in good health and CMV-seronegative.

The chain has TRBV7-3 and TRBJ2-3, with D possibly matching TRBD2 (7 bases). The V gene's germline CDR1 is SGHTA and CDR2 FQGTGA. The CDR3 length is 15 residues. V lost 2 bases to trimming and J lost 2 bases, with 11 bases between them. CDR3 coding DNA: TGTGCCAGCAGCTTAGCGGGGGCCTCCACAGATACGCAGTATTTT. It is translated as CASSLAGASTDTQYF.

The chain links TRBV9 to TRBJ2-5; tentatively, D is TRBD2 (6 bases). V shed 4 bases and J shed 2 bases, with 15 bases lying between them. Germline V CDR1 and CDR2: SGDLS, YYNGEE. This CDR3 is built from 15 residues. The CDR3 loop reads CASSLTGSRQETQYF. CDR3 DNA sequence: TGTGCCAGCAGCTTAACCGGGAGTAGACAAGAGACCCAGTACTTC.